Sequencing of this T cell receptor beta chain was carried out in a study of blood T cell repertoires in COVID-19. The table came from immunoSEQ multiplex PCR; TCRdb's copy has only in-frame clones and leaves some out. The repertoire holds fewer than 150,000 clones, with around 87% as singletons. The length of the CDR3 is 16 residues. The V segment lost 3 bases and the J segment 3 bases; nucleotides outside the gene matches: 9. Germline CDR1 SGHNT, CDR2 YYREEE (reference sequence). Specimen: peripheral blood. The chain joins TRBV5-4 to TRBJ2-3, with TRBD2 identical over 8 bases. This receptor was identified in a woman aged 50 to 60 who had recovered from COVID-19. The CDR3 reads CASSSKAGAMTDTQYF. The CDR3 coding sequence is TGTGCCAGCAGCTCCAAAGCGGGAGCTATGACAGATACGCAGTATTTT.